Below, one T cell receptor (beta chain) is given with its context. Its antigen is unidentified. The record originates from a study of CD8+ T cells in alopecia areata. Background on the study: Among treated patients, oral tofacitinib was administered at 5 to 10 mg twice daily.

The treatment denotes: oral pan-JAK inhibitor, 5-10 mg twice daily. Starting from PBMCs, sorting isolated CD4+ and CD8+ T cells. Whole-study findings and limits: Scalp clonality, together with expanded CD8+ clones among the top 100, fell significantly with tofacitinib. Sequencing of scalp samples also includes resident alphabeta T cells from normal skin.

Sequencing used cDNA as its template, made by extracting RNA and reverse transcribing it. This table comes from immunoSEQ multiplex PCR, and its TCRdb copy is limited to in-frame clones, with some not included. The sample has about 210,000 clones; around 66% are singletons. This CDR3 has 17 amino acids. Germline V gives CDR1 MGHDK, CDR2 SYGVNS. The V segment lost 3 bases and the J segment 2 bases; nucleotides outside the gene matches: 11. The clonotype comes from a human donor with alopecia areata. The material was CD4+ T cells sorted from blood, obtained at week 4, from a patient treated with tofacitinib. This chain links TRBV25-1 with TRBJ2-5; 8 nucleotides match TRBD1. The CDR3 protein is CASSEGPFGTGQETQYF. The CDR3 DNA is TGTGCCAGCAGTGAGGGCCCTTTCGGGACAGGACAAGAGACCCAGTACTTC.